The present T cell receptor (beta chain) was sequenced within a study of cytomegalovirus exposure and HLA in healthy donors. V lost 5 bases and J lost 2; bases outside the gene matches: 9. CDR3 length equals 16 residues. Per the germline V gene, CDR1 is MNHEY and CDR2 is SMNVEV (reference sequence). This clone came up a few times. Its target is unknown. Study-wide results and limits: Versus the approximately 720-donor mean, an Asian-associated ancestry cluster reportedly showed fewer N-insertions in a later analysis. For TCR beta chains, V- and J-gene trimming was later linked to a missense DCLRE1C variant.

13 Jbeta primers and 60 Vbeta primers were used for the PCR. Assay used: immunoSEQ multiplex PCR; TCRdb lists only in-frame clones, some missing. The sample includes 100,000 to 150,000 clones, 17% seen only once; the top ten take less than 3.5%. The chain is built from TRBV27 and TRBJ2-3, with 8 bases aligning to TRBD1. The material sequenced was PBMCs. The receptor comes from a female donor in good health and CMV-seropositive. The CDR3 is CASSHGQGTYTDTQYF. In nucleotides, the CDR3 is TGTGCCAGCAGTCACGGACAGGGAACTTACACAGATACGCAGTATTTT.